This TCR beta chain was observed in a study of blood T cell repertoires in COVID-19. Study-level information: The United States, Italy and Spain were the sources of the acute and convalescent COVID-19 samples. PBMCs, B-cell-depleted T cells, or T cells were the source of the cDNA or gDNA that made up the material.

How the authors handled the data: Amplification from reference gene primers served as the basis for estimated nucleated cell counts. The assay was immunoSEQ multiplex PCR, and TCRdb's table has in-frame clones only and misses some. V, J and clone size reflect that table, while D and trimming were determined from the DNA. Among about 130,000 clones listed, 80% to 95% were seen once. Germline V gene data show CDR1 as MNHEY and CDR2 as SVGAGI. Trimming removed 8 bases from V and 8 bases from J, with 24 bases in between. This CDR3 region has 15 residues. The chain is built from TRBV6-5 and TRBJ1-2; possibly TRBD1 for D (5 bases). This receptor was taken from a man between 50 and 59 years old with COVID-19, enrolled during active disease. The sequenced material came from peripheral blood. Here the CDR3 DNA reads TGTGCCAGCGATAGTAGCACAAGCGACAGTCAGGGCTACACCTTC. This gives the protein CASDSSTSDSQGYTF.